Each of the 14 T cell receptor beta chains below was sequenced from the same sample in a study of T-cell memory formation after mild COVID-19. TCRdb used MiXCR to reprocess the 5' RACE reads, holding one entry per CDR3 protein. The sample holds about 82,000 distinct CDR3 sequences; over 10% are singletons and the top ten take around 41%. The sample comprised PBMCs or a T cell subset sorted from them (not recorded which). Source of these receptors: a man aged 18-30 years who had mild COVID-19 (a few samples of this study predate the infection). Cell type and time point are not known.

This clonotype was counted between two and nine times. The V and J genes are TRBV20-1 and TRBJ1-1, with D possibly being TRBD1 (6 bases). CDR1 DFQATT and CDR2 SNEGSKA come from the germline V gene (reference sequence). V lost 3 bases and J lost 4, with 12 bases in between. The CDR3 sequence is 13 residues long. CDR3 in amino acids: CSARQEGVTEAFF. In nucleotides, the CDR3 is TGCAGTGCTAGGCAGGAGGGGGTCACTGAAGCTTTCTTT.

The rearrangement joins TRBV7-9 to TRBJ1-1, with D unresolved. The CDR3 runs to 15 residues. Between the trimmed V and J ends, which lost 0 bases and 0 bases, there was a span of 8 bases. CDR1 is SEHNR and CDR2 is FQNEAQ in the germline V gene (reference sequence). CDR3 in DNA: TGTGCCAGCAGCTTAGCCGGGGTCATGAACACTGAAGCTTTCTTT. As protein: CASSLAGVMNTEAFF. The full variable domain, with the rest looked up from reference TRBV7-9 and TRBJ1-1, is DTGVSQNPRHKITKRGQNVTFRCDPISEHNRLYWYRQTLGQGPEFLTYFQNEAQLEKSRLLSDRFSAERPKGSFSTLEIQRTEQGDSAMYLCASSLAGVMNTEAFFGQGTRLTVV.

Only a few counts were recorded for this clonotype. The J gene is TRBJ2-7, the V gene TRBV6-4, with TRBD2 matching over 10 bases. V was pared by 8 bases and J by 7 bases, with 5 bases of the junction left unmatched. The CDR3 loop spans 12 amino acids. Germline V gives CDR1 MRHNA, CDR2 SNTAGT. The CDR3 coding sequence is TGTGCCAGCCGAGAACTAGCGGGGGAGCAGTACGTC. Translated, it gives CASRELAGEQYV.

The chain uses TRBV6-5 and TRBJ2-7, with 10 bases fitting TRBD1. This CDR3 comprises 13 residues. The J segment lost 4 bases and the V segment lost 10 bases, leaving 7 bases of the junction unmatched. Germline CDR1 MNHEY, CDR2 SVGAGI. The DNA for the CDR3 is TGTGCCACCTTGACAGGGGGCAAGTACGAGCAGTACGTC. It is translated as CATLTGGKYEQYV.

This clonotype has only a few counts. V gene TRBV11-2 combines with J gene TRBJ2-1; 12 positions agree with TRBD2. Per germline, CDR1 SGHAT and CDR2 FQNNGV. The CDR3 is 14 residues long. Trimming at V came to 7 bases and at J to 7 bases, leaving 5 bases not matched to a gene. CDR3 region: CASMGLAGGNEQFF. Written as DNA, the CDR3 is TGTGCCAGCATGGGACTAGCGGGCGGTAATGAGCAGTTCTTC.

This clonotype came up a few times. The chain links TRBV7-9 to TRBJ2-1; possibly TRBD1 for D (6 bases). This CDR3 has 15 amino acids. Trimming took 3 bases from V and 5 from J, leaving 14 bases between them. The germline V gene encodes CDR1 SEHNR and CDR2 FQNEAQ (reference sequence). The CDR3 coding sequence is TGTGCCAGCAGCTTTGTGGGGGCCGGGGACAATGAGCAGTTCTTC. Amino acids: CASSFVGAGDNEQFF. The full variable domain, rest sourced from reference TRBV7-9 and TRBJ2-1, is DTGVSQNPRHKITKRGQNVTFRCDPISEHNRLYWYRQTLGQGPEFLTYFQNEAQLEKSRLLSDRFSAERPKGSFSTLEIQRTEQGDSAMYLCASSFVGAGDNEQFFGPGTRLTVL.

This clonotype is labeled large. One end of the junction is discordant with germline, which a read error may explain. The CDR3 nucleotides read TGTGCCAGCAGTCACTCCCTACAGGGGACAGCAACTAATGAAAAACTGTTTTTT. Its translation is CASSHSLQGTATNEKLFF. The V gene is TRBV6-6, the J gene TRBJ1-4, with 7 bases lining up with TRBD1. The CDR3 is 18 amino acids. Germline-derived CDR1 and CDR2 are MNHNY and SVGAGI (reference sequence).

This chain uses TRBV11-2 with TRBJ1-6; D is uncertain. Between the trimmed V and J ends, which lost 1 base and 5 bases, there was a span of 9 bases. Germline values: CDR1 SGHAT, CDR2 FQNNGV. The length of the CDR3 is 15 residues. CDR3: CASSLAGRNNSPLHF. In DNA, the CDR3 is TGTGCCAGCAGCTTAGCGGGCCGGAATAATTCACCCCTCCACTTT. Complete variable domain (other parts from reference TRBV11-2 and TRBJ1-6): EAGVAQSPRYKIIEKRQSVAFWCNPISGHATLYWYQQILGQGPKLLIQFQNNGVVDDSQLPKDRFSAERLKGVDSTLKIQPAKLEDSAVYLCASSLAGRNNSPLHFGNGTRLTVT.

This clonotype was seen repeatedly, ten times or more. This sequence joins TRBV5-6 and TRBJ2-7; D remains ambiguous. Per germline, CDR1 SGHDT and CDR2 YYEEEE. V shed 1 base and J shed 2 bases, with 10 bases lying between them. The CDR3 covers 14 residues. CDR3: CASSLHLDTYEQYF. DNA of the CDR3: TGTGCCAGCAGCTTGCATCTGGATACCTACGAGCAGTACTTC.

The genes are TRBV4-3 and TRBJ2-7; 8 positions agree with TRBD1. V was pared by 4 bases and J by 3 bases, with 5 bases of the junction left unmatched. CDR1 and CDR2 (germline): LGHNA, YSLEER. The CDR3 has 14 residues. DNA for the CDR3: TGCGCCAGCAGCCGAGGACAGGGTCGCTACGAGCAGTACTTC. The encoded protein is CASSRGQGRYEQYF.

The rearrangement joins TRBV4-1 to TRBJ2-7; 9 nucleotides match TRBD1. V lost 4 bases to trimming and J lost 2 bases; unmatched junction nucleotides: 9. CDR3 length: 16 amino acids. From germline, CDR1 is MGHRA and CDR2 YSYEKL. CDR3 region: CASSLSGQGGPYEQYF. The CDR3 bases are TGCGCCAGCAGCCTGTCGGGACAGGGTGGACCCTACGAGCAGTACTTC.

This clonotype was observed a few times. The gene calls are TRBV9 and TRBJ2-2, with D maybe TRBD2 (6 bases). Germline CDR1 and CDR2: SGDLS and YYNGEE. CDR3 length: 14 residues. The V end lost 2 bases, the J end lost 9 bases, and 14 bases lay between the germline ends. The CDR3 reads CASSVGGGTRELFF. Written as DNA, the CDR3 is TGTGCCAGCAGCGTCGGGGGAGGAACTCGGGAGCTGTTTTTT.

The V call is TRBV12-3 or TRBV12-4, the J call TRBJ2-3; TRBD2 matches 7 bases. The CDR3 runs to 14 residues. J was trimmed by 7 bases and V by 7 bases; bases with no gene match: 11. CDR3 nucleotide sequence: TGTGCCAGCACCCCCACTCTAGCGGTTCATACGCAGTATTTT. Its protein product is CASTPTLAVHTQYF.

The CDR3 sequence is CASSLGSRYGYTF. The DNA for the CDR3 is TGTGCCAGCAGCCTAGGCTCACGTTATGGCTACACCTTC. The chain uses TRBV7-9 and TRBJ1-2; D gene uncertain. The CDR3 has 13 amino acids. V was trimmed by 5 bases and J by 5 bases, leaving 12 bases between them. Germline CDR1 is SEHNR and CDR2 is FQNEAQ (reference sequence).